This entry describes one TCR beta chain. As yet, its antigen is unknown. A much larger clone lies a single base off, so this may be a read error. This sample was included in a study of regulatory T cells in long-lasting Graves disease. At the level of the study: Antithyroid drugs had been given to newly diagnosed Graves' patients for under 3 months.

Construction of the TCR beta libraries employed iRepertoire HTBI primers in conjunction with Arm-PCR of CDR3 regions. Each CDR3 protein is one row after TCRdb ran MiXCR on the multiplex PCR reads. The sample lists under 400,000 distinct CDR3 sequences; 16% were seen once. Time point reported: newly diagnosed GD, antithyroid drugs for less than 3 months. Extracted PBMC RNA gave rise to the TCR library. With EDTA tubes as the receptacles, about 10 milliliters of peripheral blood were drawn. Germline lookup yields CDR1 MNHNS and CDR2 SASEGT. Deletions cut 3 bases from V and 5 bases from J, with 19 bases between. The CDR3 covers 16 residues. Study-wide results and caveats: Authors noted too few samples as a limitation.

Another study also made use of these data, one on T cells in Graves' hyperthyroidism and ophthalmopathy. That paper states: A set of HTBI primers served as the primers for a first-round RT-PCR of the TCR CDR3.

The specimen was peripheral blood mononuclear cells (PBMCs), collected at new diagnosis, from a patient treated with antithyroid drugs. This receptor was obtained from a man between 40 and 49 years old with Graves disease. V gene TRBV6-1 combines with J gene TRBJ2-5; D may match TRBD1 or TRBD2 (5 bases each). The CDR3 region is CASSEMFVGVEETQYF. The CDR3 DNA is TGTGCCAGCAGTGAGATGTTTGTGGGGGTTGAGGAGACCCAGTACTTC.